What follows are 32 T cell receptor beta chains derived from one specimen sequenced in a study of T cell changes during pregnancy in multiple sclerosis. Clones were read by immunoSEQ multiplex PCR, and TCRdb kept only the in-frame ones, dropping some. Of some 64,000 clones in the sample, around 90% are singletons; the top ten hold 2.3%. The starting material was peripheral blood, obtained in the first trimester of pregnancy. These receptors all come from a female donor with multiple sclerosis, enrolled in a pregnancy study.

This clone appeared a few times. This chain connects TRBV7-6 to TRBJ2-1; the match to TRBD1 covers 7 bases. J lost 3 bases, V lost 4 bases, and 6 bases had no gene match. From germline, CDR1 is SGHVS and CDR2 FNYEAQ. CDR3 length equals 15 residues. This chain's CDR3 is CASSSTGMSYNEQFF. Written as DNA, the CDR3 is TGTGCCAGCAGCTCGACAGGGATGAGCTACAATGAGCAGTTCTTC.

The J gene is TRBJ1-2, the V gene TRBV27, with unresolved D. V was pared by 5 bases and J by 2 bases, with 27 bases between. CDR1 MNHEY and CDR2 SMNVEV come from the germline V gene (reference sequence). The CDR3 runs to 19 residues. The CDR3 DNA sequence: TGTGCCAGCAGTCCGCCCCTAGAGATCACCCCTTCATTCAACTATGGCTACACCTTC. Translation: CASSPPLEITPSFNYGYTF.

The CDR3 region is CASSVQQNEQFF. CDR3 DNA: TGTGCCAGCAGCGTACAACAGAATGAGCAGTTCTTC. The genes are TRBV9 and TRBJ2-1, with D unresolved. Germline values: CDR1 SGDLS, CDR2 YYNGEE. V was clipped by 1 base and J by 7 bases, with 6 bases between them. The CDR3 is 12 amino acids.

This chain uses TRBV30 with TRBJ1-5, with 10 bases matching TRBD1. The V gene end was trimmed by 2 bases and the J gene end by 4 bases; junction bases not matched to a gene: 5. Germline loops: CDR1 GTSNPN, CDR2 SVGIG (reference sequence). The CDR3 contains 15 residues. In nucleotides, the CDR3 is TGTGCCTGGAGTTTGGGGACAGGGGTAAATCAGCCCCAGCATTTT. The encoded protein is CAWSLGTGVNQPQHF.

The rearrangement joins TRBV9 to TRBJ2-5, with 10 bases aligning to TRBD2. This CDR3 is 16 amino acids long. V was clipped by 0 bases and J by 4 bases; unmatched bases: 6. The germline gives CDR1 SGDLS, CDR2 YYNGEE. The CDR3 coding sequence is TGTGCCAGCAGCGTAGATCATAGCGGGGGGCGAGAGACCCAGTACTTC. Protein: CASSVDHSGGRETQYF.

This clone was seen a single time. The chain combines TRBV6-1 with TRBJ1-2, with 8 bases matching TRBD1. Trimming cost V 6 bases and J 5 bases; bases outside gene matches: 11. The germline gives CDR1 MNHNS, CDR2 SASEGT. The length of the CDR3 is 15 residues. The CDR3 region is CASSEKGQGRYGYTF. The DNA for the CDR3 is TGTGCCAGCAGCGAAAAAGGACAGGGCCGGTATGGCTACACCTTC.

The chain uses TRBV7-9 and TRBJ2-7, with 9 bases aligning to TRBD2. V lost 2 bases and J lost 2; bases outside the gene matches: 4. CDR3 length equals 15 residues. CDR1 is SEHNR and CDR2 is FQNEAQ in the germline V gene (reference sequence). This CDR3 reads CASSLYLAGAYEQYF. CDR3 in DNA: TGTGCCAGCAGCTTATATTTAGCGGGAGCCTACGAGCAGTACTTC. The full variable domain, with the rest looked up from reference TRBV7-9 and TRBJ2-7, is DTGVSQNPRHKITKRGQNVTFRCDPISEHNRLYWYRQTLGQGPEFLTYFQNEAQLEKSRLLSDRFSAERPKGSFSTLEIQRTEQGDSAMYLCASSLYLAGAYEQYFGPGTRLTVT.

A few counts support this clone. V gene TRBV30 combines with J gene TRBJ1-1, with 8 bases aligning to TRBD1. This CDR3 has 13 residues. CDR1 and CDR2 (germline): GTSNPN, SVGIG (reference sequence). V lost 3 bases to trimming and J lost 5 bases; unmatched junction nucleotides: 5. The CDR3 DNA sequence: TGTGCCTGGAGCGGCGACAGGGGTACTGAAGCTTTCTTT. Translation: CAWSGDRGTEAFF.

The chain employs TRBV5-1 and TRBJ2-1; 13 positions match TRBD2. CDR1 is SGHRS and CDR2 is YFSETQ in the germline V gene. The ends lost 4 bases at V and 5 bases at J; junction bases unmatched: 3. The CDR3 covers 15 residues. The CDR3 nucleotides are TGCGCCAGCAGCCCGGGACTAGCGGGACACAATGAGCAGTTCTTC. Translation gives CASSPGLAGHNEQFF.

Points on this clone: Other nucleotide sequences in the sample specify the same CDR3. The CDR3 region has the DNA TGCGCCAGCAGCTTATTACAGGGACCGAACACTGAAGCTTTCTTT. The encoded protein is CASSLLQGPNTEAFF. The rearrangement uses TRBV5-1 and TRBJ1-1; D is possibly TRBD1 (6 bases). CDR1 and CDR2 (germline): SGHRS, YFSETQ. The CDR3 consists of 15 residues. Trimming took off 2 bases at V and 1 base at J, with 12 bases between the two ends.

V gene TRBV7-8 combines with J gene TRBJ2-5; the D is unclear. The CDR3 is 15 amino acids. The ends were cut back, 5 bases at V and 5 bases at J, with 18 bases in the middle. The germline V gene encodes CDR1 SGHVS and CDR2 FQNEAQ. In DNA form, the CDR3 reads TGTGCCAGCAGCGATCCCGACCGGCCCGGGGAGACCCAGTACTTC. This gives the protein CASSDPDRPGETQYF.

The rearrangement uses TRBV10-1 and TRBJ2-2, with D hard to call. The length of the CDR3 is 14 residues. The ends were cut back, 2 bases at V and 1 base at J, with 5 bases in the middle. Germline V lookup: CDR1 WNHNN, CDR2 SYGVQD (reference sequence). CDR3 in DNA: TGCGCCAGCAGTGAGCTAAGGAACACCGGGGAGCTGTTTTTT. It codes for CASSELRNTGELFF.

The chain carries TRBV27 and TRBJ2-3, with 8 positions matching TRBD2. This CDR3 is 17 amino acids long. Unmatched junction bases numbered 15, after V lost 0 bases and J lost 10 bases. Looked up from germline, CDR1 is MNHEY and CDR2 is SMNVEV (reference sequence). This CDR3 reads CASSLSAGIGLAGAQYF. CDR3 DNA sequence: TGTGCCAGCAGTTTATCGGCTGGAATCGGACTAGCAGGGGCGCAGTATTTT.

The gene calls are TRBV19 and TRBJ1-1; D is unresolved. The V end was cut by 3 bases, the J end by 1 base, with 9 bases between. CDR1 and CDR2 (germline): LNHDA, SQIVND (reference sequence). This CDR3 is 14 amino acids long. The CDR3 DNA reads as TGTGCCAGTAGTATTTCCAGGCAGAACACTGAAGCTTTCTTT. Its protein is CASSISRQNTEAFF.

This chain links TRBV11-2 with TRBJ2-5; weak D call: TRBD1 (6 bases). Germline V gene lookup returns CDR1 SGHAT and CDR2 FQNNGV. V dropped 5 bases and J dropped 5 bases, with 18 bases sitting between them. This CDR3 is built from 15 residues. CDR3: CASSAQQGWYETQYF. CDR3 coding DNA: TGTGCCAGCAGCGCCCAACAGGGTTGGTACGAGACCCAGTACTTC.

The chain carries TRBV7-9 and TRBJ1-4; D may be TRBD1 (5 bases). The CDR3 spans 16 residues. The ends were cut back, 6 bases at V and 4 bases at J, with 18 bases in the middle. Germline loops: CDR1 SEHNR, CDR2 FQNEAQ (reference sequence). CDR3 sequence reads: CASRSDRRGFNEKLFF. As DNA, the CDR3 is TGTGCCAGCAGATCCGACAGAAGGGGATTTAATGAAAAACTGTTTTTT. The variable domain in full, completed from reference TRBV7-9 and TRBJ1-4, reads DTGVSQNPRHKITKRGQNVTFRCDPISEHNRLYWYRQTLGQGPEFLTYFQNEAQLEKSRLLSDRFSAERPKGSFSTLEIQRTEQGDSAMYLCASRSDRRGFNEKLFFGSGTQLSVL.

As DNA, the CDR3 is TGTGCCATCAGTGAGTCGAGAGGGGGGGCGGGCCAGCCCCAGCATTTT. It encodes CAISESRGGAGQPQHF. The gene calls are TRBV10-3 and TRBJ1-5; TRBD1 might be the D (6 bases). Germline V gene lookup returns CDR1 ENHRY and CDR2 SYGVKD. The CDR3 is 16 amino acids. V shed 0 bases and J shed 7 bases, with 16 bases lying between them.

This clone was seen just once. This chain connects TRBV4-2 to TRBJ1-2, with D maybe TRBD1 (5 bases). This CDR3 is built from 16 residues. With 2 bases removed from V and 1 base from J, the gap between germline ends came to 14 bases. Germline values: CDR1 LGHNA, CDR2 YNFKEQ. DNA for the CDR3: TGTGCCAGCAGCCAAATCGGTGGGGCCGGTAACTATGGCTACACCTTC. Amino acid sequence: CASSQIGGAGNYGYTF.

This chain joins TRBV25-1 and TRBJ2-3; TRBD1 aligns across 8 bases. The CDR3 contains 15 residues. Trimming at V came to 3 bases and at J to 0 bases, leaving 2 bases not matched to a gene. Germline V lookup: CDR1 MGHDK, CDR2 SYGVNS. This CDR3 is CASSDQGASTDTQYF. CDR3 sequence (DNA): TGTGCCAGCAGTGATCAGGGGGCGAGCACAGATACGCAGTATTTT.

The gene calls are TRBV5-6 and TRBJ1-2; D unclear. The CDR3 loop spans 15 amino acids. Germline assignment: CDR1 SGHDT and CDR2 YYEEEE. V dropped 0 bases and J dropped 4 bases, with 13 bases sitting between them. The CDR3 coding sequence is TGTGCCAGCAGCTTGGTCGGTGGGCAGGCCTATGGCTACACCTTC. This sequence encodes CASSLVGGQAYGYTF.

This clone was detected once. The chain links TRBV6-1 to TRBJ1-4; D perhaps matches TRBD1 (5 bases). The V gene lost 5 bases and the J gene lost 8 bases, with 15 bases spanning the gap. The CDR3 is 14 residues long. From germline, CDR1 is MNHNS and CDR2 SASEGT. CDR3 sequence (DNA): TGTGCCAGCAGTCAACTGGGGGGTAAGGAAAAACTGTTTTTT. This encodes CASSQLGGKEKLFF.

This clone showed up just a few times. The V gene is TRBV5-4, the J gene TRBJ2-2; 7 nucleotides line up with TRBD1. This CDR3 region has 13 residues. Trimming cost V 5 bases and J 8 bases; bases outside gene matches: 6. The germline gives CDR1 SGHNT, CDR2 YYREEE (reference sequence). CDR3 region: CASSLQGSGELFF. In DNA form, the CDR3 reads TGTGCCAGCAGTTTACAGGGGTCAGGGGAGCTGTTTTTT.

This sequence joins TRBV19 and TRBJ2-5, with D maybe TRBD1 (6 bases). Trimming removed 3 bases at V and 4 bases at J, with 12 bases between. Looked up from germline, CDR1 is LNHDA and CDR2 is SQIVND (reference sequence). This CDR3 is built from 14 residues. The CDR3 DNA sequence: TGTGCCAGTAGTATTATGGGGGCCGGAGAGACCCAGTACTTC. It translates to CASSIMGAGETQYF.

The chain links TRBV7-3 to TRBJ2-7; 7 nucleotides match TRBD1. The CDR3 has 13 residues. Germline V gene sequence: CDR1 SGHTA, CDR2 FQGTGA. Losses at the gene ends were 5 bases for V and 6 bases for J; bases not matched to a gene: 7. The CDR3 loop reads CASSRTGVGEQYF. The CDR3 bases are TGTGCCAGCAGCCGTACAGGGGTCGGCGAGCAGTACTTC.

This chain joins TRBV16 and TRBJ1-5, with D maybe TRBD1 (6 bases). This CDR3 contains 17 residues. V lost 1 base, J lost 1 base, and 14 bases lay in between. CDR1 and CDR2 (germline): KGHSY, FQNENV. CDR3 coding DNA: TGTGCCAGCAGCCAATGGGTAGGGGGAAAGAGCAATCAGCCCCAGCATTTT. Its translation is CASSQWVGGKSNQPQHF.

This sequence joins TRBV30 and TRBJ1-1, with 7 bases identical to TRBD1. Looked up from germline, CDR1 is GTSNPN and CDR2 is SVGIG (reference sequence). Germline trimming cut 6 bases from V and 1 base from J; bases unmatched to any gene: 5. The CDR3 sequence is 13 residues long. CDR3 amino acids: CACRQGSNTEAFF. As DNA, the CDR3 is TGTGCCTGCCGACAGGGATCGAACACTGAAGCTTTCTTT.

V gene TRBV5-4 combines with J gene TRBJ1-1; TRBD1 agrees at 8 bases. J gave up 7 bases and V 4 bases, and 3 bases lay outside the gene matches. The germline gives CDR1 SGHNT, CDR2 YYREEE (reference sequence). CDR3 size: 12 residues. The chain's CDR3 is CASSPDRVEAFF. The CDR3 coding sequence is TGTGCCAGCAGCCCGGACAGGGTTGAAGCTTTCTTT.

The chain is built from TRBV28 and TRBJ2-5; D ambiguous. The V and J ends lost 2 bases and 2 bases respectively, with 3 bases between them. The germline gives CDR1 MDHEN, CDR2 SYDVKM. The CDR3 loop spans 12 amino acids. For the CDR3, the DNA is TGTGCCAGCAGTTTACTTCAAGAGACCCAGTACTTC. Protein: CASSLLQETQYF.

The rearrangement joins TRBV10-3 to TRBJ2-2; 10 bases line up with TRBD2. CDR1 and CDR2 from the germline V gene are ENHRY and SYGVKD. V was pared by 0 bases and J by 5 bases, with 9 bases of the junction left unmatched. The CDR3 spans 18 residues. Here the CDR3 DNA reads TGTGCCATCAGTGAGTCGATCCCTAGCGGGAGTAAGACCGGGGAGCTGTTTTTT. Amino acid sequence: CAISESIPSGSKTGELFF.

The CDR3 region is CASSLRTSGSPGTGELFF. CDR3 nucleotides: TGTGCCAGCAGTTTACGGACTAGCGGGAGCCCGGGCACCGGGGAGCTGTTTTTT. J is TRBJ2-2 and V is TRBV27, with 13 positions matching TRBD2. Trimming removed 2 bases from V and 4 bases from J; junction bases left unmatched: 7. In germline, CDR1 is MNHEY, CDR2 SMNVEV (reference sequence). The CDR3 covers 18 residues.

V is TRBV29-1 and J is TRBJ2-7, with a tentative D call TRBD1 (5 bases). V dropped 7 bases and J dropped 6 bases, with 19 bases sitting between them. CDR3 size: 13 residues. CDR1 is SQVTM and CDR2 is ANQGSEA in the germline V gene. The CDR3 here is CSAVLGQGSEQYF. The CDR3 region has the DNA TGCAGCGCCGTCCTAGGGCAGGGCAGCGAGCAGTACTTC.

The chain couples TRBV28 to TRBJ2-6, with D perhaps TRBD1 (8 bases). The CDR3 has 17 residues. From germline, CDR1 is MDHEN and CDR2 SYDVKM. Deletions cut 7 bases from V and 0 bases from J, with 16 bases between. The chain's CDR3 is CASTMTGDYSGANVLTF. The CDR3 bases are TGTGCCAGCACCATGACAGGGGACTACTCTGGGGCCAACGTCCTGACTTTC.